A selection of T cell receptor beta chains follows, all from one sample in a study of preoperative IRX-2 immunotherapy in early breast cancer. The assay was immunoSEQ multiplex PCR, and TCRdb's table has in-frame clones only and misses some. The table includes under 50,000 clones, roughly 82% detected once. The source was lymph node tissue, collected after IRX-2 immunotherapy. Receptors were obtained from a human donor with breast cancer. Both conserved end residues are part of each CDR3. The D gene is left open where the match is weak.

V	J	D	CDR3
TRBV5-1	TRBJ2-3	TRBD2	CASSLASGGFSTDTQYF
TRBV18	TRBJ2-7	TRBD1	CASSRPGQYAEQYF
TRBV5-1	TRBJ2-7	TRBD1	CASSWKLTGSYEQYF
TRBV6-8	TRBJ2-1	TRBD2	CASSISRVAGVSNEQFF
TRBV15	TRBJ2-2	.	CATSRDYPANTGELFF
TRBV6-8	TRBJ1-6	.	CASRVSSDTKYNSPLHF
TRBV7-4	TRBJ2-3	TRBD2	CASSLGQAGHTDTQYF
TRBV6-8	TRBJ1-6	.	CASSYRDLSYNSPLHF
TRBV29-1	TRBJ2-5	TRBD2	CSVGYGGNQETQYF
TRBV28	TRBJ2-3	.	CASSSGLTDTQYF
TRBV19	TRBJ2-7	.	CASSINSRGAREQYF
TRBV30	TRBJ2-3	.	CAWSVDSTDTQYF
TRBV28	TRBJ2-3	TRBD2	CASSYPSGGATDTQYF
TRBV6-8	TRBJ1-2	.	CASKTAGPGRHNYGYTF
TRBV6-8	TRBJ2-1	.	CASSRERQGLWEQFF